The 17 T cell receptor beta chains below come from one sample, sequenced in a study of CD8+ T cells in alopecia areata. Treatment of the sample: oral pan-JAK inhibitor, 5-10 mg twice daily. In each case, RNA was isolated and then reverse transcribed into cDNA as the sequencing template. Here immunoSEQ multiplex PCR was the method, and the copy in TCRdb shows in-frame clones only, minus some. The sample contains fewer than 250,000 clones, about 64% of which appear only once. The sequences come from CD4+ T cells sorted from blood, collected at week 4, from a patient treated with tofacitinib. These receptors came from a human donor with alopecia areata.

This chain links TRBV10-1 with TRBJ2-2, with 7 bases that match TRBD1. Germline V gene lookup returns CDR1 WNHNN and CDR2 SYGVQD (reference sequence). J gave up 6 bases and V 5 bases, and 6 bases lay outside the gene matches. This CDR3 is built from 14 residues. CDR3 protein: CASSIRQGAGELFF. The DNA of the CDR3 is TGCGCCAGCAGTATTAGACAGGGTGCCGGGGAGCTGTTTTTT.

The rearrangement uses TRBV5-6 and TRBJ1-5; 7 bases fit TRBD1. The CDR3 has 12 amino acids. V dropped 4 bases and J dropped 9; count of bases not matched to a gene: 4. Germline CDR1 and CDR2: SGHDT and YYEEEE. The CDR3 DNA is TGTGCCAGCAGCCAGTCAGGGGGGCCCCAGCATTTT. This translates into CASSQSGGPQHF.

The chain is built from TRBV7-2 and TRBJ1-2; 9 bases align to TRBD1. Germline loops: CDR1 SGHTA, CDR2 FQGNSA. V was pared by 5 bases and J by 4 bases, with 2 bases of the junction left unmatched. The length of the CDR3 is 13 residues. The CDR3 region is CASSPDRGYGYTF. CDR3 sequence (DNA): TGTGCCAGCAGCCCGGACAGGGGCTATGGCTACACCTTC.

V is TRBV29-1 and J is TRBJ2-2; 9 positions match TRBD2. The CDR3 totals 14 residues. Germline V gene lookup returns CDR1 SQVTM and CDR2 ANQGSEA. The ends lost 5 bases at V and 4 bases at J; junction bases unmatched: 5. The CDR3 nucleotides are TGCAGCGTTACCCCTAGCGGGGTCACCGGGGAGCTGTTTTTT. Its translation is CSVTPSGVTGELFF.

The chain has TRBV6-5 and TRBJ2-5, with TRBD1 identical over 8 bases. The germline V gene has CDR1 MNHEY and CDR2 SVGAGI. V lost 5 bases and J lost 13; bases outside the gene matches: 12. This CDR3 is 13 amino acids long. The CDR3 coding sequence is TGTGCCAGCAGTCCCAACCGCGACAGGGGAACGTACTTC. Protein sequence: CASSPNRDRGTYF.

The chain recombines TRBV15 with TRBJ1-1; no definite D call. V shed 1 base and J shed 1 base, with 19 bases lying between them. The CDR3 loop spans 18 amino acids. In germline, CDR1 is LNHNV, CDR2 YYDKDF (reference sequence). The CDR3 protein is CATSRGDRNPRGNTEAFF. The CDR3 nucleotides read TGTGCCACCAGCAGAGGTGACCGGAACCCCCGGGGGAACACTGAAGCTTTCTTT.

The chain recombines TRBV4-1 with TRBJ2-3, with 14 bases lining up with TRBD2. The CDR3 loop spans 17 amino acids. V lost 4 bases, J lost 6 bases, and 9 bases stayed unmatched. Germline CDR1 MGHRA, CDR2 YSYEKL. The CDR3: CASSPGTSGGFRDTQYF. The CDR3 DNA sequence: TGCGCCAGCAGCCCCGGGACTAGCGGGGGTTTCCGGGATACGCAGTATTTT.

The CDR3 is CASSVEGSGAYNEQFF. CDR3 DNA: TGTGCCAGCAGCGTAGAGGGGAGCGGGGCCTACAATGAGCAGTTCTTC. The chain recombines TRBV9 with TRBJ2-1; TRBD2 matches at 7 bases. This CDR3 region has 16 residues. Per the germline V gene, CDR1 is SGDLS and CDR2 is YYNGEE. The trim removed 0 bases at V and 2 bases at J, leaving 5 bases unmatched. The variable domain in full, with the rest retrieved from reference TRBV9 and TRBJ2-1, is DSGVTQTPKHLITATGQRVTLRCSPRSGDLSVYWYQQSLDQGLQFLIQYYNGEERAKGNILERFSAQQFPDLHSELNLSSLELGDSALYFCASSVEGSGAYNEQFFGPGTRLTVL.

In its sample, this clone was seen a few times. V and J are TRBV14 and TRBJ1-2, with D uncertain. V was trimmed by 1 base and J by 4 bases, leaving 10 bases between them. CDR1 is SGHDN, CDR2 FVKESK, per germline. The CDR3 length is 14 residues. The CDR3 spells CASSQGLASYGYTF. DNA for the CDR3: TGTGCCAGCAGCCAAGGCTTGGCTTCCTATGGCTACACCTTC.

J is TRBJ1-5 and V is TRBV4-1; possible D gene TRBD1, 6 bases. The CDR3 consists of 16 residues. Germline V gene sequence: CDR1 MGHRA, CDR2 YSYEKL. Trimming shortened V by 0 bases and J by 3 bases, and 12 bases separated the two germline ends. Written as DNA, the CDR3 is TGCGCCAGCAGCCAAGATGGGCCAGGGGACAATCAGCCCCAGCATTTT. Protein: CASSQDGPGDNQPQHF.

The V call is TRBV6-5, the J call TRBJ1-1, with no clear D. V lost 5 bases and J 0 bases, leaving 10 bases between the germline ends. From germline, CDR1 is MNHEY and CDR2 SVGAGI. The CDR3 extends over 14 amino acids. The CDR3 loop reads CASSHDWMNTEAFF. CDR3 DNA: TGTGCCAGCAGTCACGACTGGATGAACACTGAAGCTTTCTTT.

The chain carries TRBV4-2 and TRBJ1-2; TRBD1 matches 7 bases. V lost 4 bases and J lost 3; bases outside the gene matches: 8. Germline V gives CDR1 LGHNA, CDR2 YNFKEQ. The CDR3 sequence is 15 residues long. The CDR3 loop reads CASSPAIGTDYGYTF. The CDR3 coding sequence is TGTGCCAGCAGCCCAGCGATCGGGACAGACTATGGCTACACCTTC.

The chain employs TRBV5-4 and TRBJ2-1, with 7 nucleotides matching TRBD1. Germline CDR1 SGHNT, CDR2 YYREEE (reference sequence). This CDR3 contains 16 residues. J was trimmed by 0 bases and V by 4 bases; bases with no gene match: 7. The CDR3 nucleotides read TGTGCCAGCAGCGCCGCGACAGGGAGCTCCTACAATGAGCAGTTCTTC. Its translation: CASSAATGSSYNEQFF.

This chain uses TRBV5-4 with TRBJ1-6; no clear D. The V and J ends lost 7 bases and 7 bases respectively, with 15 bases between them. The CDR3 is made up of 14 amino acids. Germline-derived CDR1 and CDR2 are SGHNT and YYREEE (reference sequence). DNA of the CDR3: TGTGCCAGCCAAGCCCTGACACCAAATTCACCCCTCCACTTT. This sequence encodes CASQALTPNSPLHF.

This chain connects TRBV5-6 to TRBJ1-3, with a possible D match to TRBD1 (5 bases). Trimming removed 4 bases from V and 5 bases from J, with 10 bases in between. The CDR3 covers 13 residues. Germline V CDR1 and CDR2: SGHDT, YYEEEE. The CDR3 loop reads CASSPPGRNTIYF. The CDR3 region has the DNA TGTGCCAGCAGCCCGCCGGGGCGAAACACCATATATTTT.

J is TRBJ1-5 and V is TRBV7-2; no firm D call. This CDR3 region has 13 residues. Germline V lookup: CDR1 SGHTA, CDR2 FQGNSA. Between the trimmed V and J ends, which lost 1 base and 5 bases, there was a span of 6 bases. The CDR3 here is CASSLEADQPQHF. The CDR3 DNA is TGTGCCAGCAGCTTAGAGGCAGATCAGCCCCAGCATTTT. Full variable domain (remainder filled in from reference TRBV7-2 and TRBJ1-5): GAGVSQSPSNKVTEKGKDVELRCDPISGHTALYWYRQSLGQGLEFLIYFQGNSAPDKSGLPSDRFSAERTGGSVSTLTIQRTQQEDSAVYLCASSLEADQPQHFGDGTRLSIL.

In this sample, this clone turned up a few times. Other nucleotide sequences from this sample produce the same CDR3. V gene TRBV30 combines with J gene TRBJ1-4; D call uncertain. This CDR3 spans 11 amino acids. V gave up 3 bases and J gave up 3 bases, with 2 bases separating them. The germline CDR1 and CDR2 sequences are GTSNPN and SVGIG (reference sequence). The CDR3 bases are TGTGCCTGGAGCGCTAATGAAAAACTGTTTTTT. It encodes CAWSANEKLFF.